The 12 T cell receptor beta chains in this list originate from one sample, sequenced in a study of blood T cell repertoires in COVID-19 (dated by TCRdb to about 2020). Library preparation was by the immunoSEQ multiplex PCR assay. TCRdb provides this immuneACCESS table in a form limited to in-frame rearrangements. Some clones are lacking; in checked studies, under half of them reflect an unresolved V gene, and why the rest are absent is not known. This sample holds approximately 360,000 clones; 88% were observed only once. About 0.89% of the sample goes to the ten largest clones. The sample comprised PBMCs or T cells enriched from blood (not recorded which). Receptors originate from a woman in her twenties or thirties with acute COVID-19.

This chain uses TRBV6-5 with TRBJ2-7, with a tentative D call TRBD1 (6 bases). CDR1 and CDR2 (germline): MNHEY, SVGAGI. The CDR3 is 15 amino acids. V lost 6 bases and J 3 bases, leaving 18 bases between the germline ends. Here the CDR3 DNA reads TGTGCCAGCAGCCCAGGGGTTTTAGTCCTCTACGAGCAGTACTTC. It codes for CASSPGVLVLYEQYF.

V usage is TRBV6-1 and J usage is TRBJ1-6, with D maybe TRBD1 (5 bases). Deletions cut 1 base from V and 14 bases from J, with 15 bases between. Germline V lookup: CDR1 MNHNS, CDR2 SASEGT. This CDR3 comprises 14 residues. Here the CDR3 DNA reads TGTGCCAGCAGTGAAGAGGGGTTAAATCTTGCCCTCCACTTT. Protein sequence: CASSEEGLNLALHF.

The gene calls are TRBV24-1 and TRBJ1-2; 7 bases line up with TRBD1. V was clipped by 0 bases and J by 8 bases; unmatched bases: 5. The germline CDR1 and CDR2 sequences are KGHDR and SFDVKD. The CDR3 totals 14 residues. CDR3 amino acids: CATSDLDRVDGYTF. The CDR3 DNA reads as TGTGCCACCAGTGATTTGGACAGGGTGGACGGCTACACCTTC.

The CDR3 nucleotides read TGTGCCAGCAGTGACCCCTCTCCCGGGGGGGCCAGAAATGAGCAGTTCTTC. Amino acid sequence: CASSDPSPGGARNEQFF. The chain carries TRBV27 and TRBJ2-1; 8 bases line up with TRBD2. Per the germline V gene, CDR1 is MNHEY and CDR2 is SMNVEV (reference sequence). The CDR3 extends over 17 amino acids. The trim removed 5 bases at V and 7 bases at J, leaving 16 bases unmatched.

The chain uses TRBV28 and TRBJ1-6; D gene uncertain. The CDR3 is 15 amino acids. Trimming shortened V by 3 bases and J by 5 bases, and 11 bases separated the two germline ends. Germline CDR1 MDHEN, CDR2 SYDVKM. CDR3 residues: CASSFRLGDNSPLHF. The CDR3 bases are TGTGCCAGCAGTTTCAGGTTAGGTGATAATTCACCCCTCCACTTT.

The CDR3 DNA sequence: TGTGCCAGTAGCACATTACAGGAACACTATGGCTACACCTTC. This gives the protein CASSTLQEHYGYTF. J is TRBJ1-2 and V is TRBV19, with D possibly being TRBD1 (5 bases). V lost 6 bases to trimming and J lost 3 bases, with 14 bases between them. CDR1 LNHDA and CDR2 SQIVND come from the germline V gene (reference sequence). This CDR3 is 14 amino acids long. The whole variable domain, remainder taken from reference TRBV19 and TRBJ1-2, is DGGITQSPKYLFRKEGQNVTLSCEQNLNHDAMYWYRQDPGQGLRLIYYSQIVNDFQKGDIAEGYSVSREKKESFPLTVTSAQKNPTAFYLCASSTLQEHYGYTFGSGTRLTVV.

The J gene is TRBJ2-2, the V gene TRBV24-1, with TRBD1 matching over 9 bases. The V gene end was trimmed by 2 bases and the J gene end by 4 bases; junction bases not matched to a gene: 13. Per the germline V gene, CDR1 is KGHDR and CDR2 is SFDVKD. CDR3 length: 19 residues. The CDR3 bases are TGTGCCACCAGTGATTCGGGACAGGGACTCCTGAGAACCACCGGGGAGCTGTTTTTT. Encoded protein: CATSDSGQGLLRTTGELFF.

The chain uses TRBV5-1 and TRBJ1-1; 9 nucleotides match TRBD1. This CDR3 region has 14 residues. Unmatched junction bases numbered 2, after V lost 0 bases and J lost 5 bases. CDR1 is SGHRS, CDR2 YFSETQ, per germline. In DNA, the CDR3 is TGCGCCAGCAGCTTGGACGGACAGGGGACTGAAGCTTTCTTT. Its translation: CASSLDGQGTEAFF.

This rearrangement joins TRBV9 to TRBJ1-3; a possible D gene is TRBD1 (5 bases). V dropped 3 bases and J dropped 3 bases, with 19 bases sitting between them. CDR1 and CDR2 from the germline V gene are SGDLS and YYNGEE. This CDR3 is 17 amino acids long. The CDR3 DNA reads TGTGCCAGCAGCGAGAGAGGAAGTAGGGGTGTTGGAAACACCATATATTTT. Translated: CASSERGSRGVGNTIYF.

The V gene is TRBV30, the J gene TRBJ2-1, with D possibly being TRBD1 (7 bases). V was shortened by 3 bases and J by 10 bases, with 16 bases between the two germline ends. Germline-derived CDR1 and CDR2 are GTSNPN and SVGIG (reference sequence). The CDR3 contains 13 residues. The CDR3 loop is CAWREGAYGEQFF. The DNA of the CDR3 is TGTGCCTGGAGGGAGGGGGCGTATGGGGAGCAGTTCTTC.

Of note for this clone: The same CDR3 can be traced to other DNA sequences in this sample. The chain is built from TRBV5-1 and TRBJ1-1; D might be TRBD1 (5 bases). The CDR3 totals 14 residues. In germline, CDR1 is SGHRS, CDR2 YFSETQ. V lost 0 bases, J lost 1 base, and 7 bases lay in between. CDR3 region: CASSLAGGNTEAFF. For the CDR3, the DNA is TGCGCCAGCAGCTTGGCCGGGGGGAACACTGAAGCTTTCTTT.

The V gene is TRBV25-1, the J gene TRBJ1-1; D call uncertain. The germline CDR1 and CDR2 sequences are MGHDK and SYGVNS. CDR3 length: 15 residues. V lost 3 bases, J lost 2 bases, and 13 bases lay in between. CDR3 loop: CASSDHPAGNTEAFF. CDR3 sequence (DNA): TGTGCCAGCAGTGATCACCCGGCGGGAAACACTGAAGCTTTCTTT.